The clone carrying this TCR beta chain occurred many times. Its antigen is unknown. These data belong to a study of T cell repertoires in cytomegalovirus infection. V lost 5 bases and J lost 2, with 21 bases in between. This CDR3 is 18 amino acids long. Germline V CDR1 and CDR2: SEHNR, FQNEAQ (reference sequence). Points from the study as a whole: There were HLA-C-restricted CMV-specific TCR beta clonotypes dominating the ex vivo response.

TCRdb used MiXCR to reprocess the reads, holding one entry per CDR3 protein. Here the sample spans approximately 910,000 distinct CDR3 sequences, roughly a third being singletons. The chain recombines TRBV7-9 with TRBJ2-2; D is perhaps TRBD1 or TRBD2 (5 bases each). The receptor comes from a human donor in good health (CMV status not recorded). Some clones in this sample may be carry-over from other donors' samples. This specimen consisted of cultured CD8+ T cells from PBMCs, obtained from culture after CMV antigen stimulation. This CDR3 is CASSPREGPSSNTGELFF. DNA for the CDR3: TGTGCCAGCAGCCCCCGAGAGGGGCCATCATCCAACACCGGGGAGCTGTTTTTT.